The TCR beta chain described here comes from a study of CXCR3-negative and CXCR3-positive naive CD8 T cells. Study-wide results and limits: Against CXCR3-negative naive cells, CXCR3-positive naive cells showed more hydrophobic TRB CDR3s. Whereas both naive subsets had comparably high diversity, memory CD8+ cells had much lower diversity. Unlike memory cells, which differed, naive CXCR3-negative and CXCR3-positive cells had similar TRBV-TRBJ usage.

Every individual CD8+ T cell subset underwent sorting in triplicate at approximately 310,000 cells apiece. Regarding this clonotype: Antigen specificity is unknown.

The CDR3 has 14 amino acids. The germline CDR1 and CDR2 sequences are SGHRS and YFSETQ. Carrying UMI labels, the TRB cDNA libraries were prepared through 5' RACE. One entry per CDR3 protein, without DNA, is what TCRdb gives after re-calling the 5' RACE reads. The sample includes roughly 59,000 distinct CDR3 sequences. The chain is built from TRBV5-1 and TRBJ1-1; without DNA, the TCRdb call of TRBD1 cannot be checked. This TCR was sampled from a human donor in good health. Some clones in this sample may be carry-over from other donors' samples. The specimen sequenced was naive CXCR3+ CD8+ T cells from blood. Subset specified: CD45RO-CCR7+CD27+CD95- naive CD8+ T cells expressing CXCR3 (TNR3+). This chain's CDR3 is CASSLTGGNTEAFF. Full variable domain (rest looked up from reference TRBV5-1 and TRBJ1-1): KAGVTQTPRYLIKTRGQQVTLSCSPISGHRSVSWYQQTPGQGLQFLFEYFSETQRNKGNFPGRFSGRQFSNSRSEMNVSTLELGDSALYLCASSLTGGNTEAFFGQGTRLTVV.